This T cell receptor beta chain was retrieved from a study of T cell responses to AZD1222 COVID-19 vaccine. At the level of the study: Both about-4-week and about-12-week second-dose recipients were combined.

Germline trimming cut 2 bases from V and 0 bases from J; bases unmatched to any gene: 8. The CDR3 is 17 residues long. Per germline, CDR1 ENHRY and CDR2 SYGVKD. TCRdb keeps only in-frame clones here, not all; method: immunoSEQ multiplex PCR. This sample has more than 150,000 clones; just under 90% occur once, and the top ten carry roughly 6.5%. The source is an adult in good health. This chain connects TRBV10-3 to TRBJ2-3; the match to TRBD2 covers 7 bases. The sample was peripheral blood, taken on day 0 of AZD1222 vaccination. CDR3 nucleotide sequence: TGTGCCATCAGTGAGACCCCGAGCGGGGATAGCACAGATACGCAGTATTTT. This encodes CAISETPSGDSTDTQYF.